These T cell receptor beta chains were read from a single sample in a study of shared clonotypes between healthy human individuals. The table came from immunoSEQ multiplex PCR; TCRdb's copy has only in-frame clones and leaves some out. The data show roughly 720,000 clones, roughly 91% seen once. The specimen sequenced was memory CD8+ T cells from PBMCs. These receptors came from a man aged 18-30 years in good health. Some clones in this sample may be carry-over from other donors' samples. CDR3s include the opening cysteine and the closing phenylalanine or tryptophan. D genes are given only for firm matches. Size is stated for part of the rows, as once, few or many counts, or as a class when the clone is expanded.

CDR3nt: TGTGCCAGCAGTTATGCCCGTCCAACTGGCTACACCTTC
CDR3aa: CASSYARPTGYTF
d_gene: NA
v_gene: TRBV28
j_gene: TRBJ1-2
abundance: NA

CDR3nt: TGTGCCAGCAGTTCCACAGGGGATTCGCATGAAAAACTGTTTTTT
CDR3aa: CASSSTGDSHEKLFF
d_gene: TRBD1
v_gene: TRBV6-1
j_gene: TRBJ1-4
abundance: once

CDR3nt: TGTGCCAGCAGTGAAGCGTACAACACCGGGGAGCTGTTTTTT
CDR3aa: CASSEAYNTGELFF
d_gene: NA
v_gene: TRBV2
j_gene: TRBJ2-2
abundance: NA

CDR3nt: TGTGCCAGCAGTACCAGCAGGGGCGAGGGCTACACCTTC
CDR3aa: CASSTSRGEGYTF
d_gene: NA
v_gene: TRBV27
j_gene: TRBJ1-2
abundance: NA

CDR3nt: TGTGCCAGCTTTGGGGGCCGTGGCTACACCTTC
CDR3aa: CASFGGRGYTF
d_gene: NA
v_gene: TRBV7-8
j_gene: TRBJ1-2
abundance: NA

CDR3nt: TGTGCCAGTAGTTTCTCCGGGACAGGGTTTCGTTACGAGCAGTACTTC
CDR3aa: CASSFSGTGFRYEQYF
d_gene: TRBD1
v_gene: TRBV19
j_gene: TRBJ2-7
abundance: NA

CDR3nt: TGTGCCAGCAGGCCCCCGAATCGAGCGGGGATCTACGAGCAGTACTTC
CDR3aa: CASRPPNRAGIYEQYF
d_gene: TRBD2
v_gene: TRBV28
j_gene: TRBJ2-7
abundance: NA

CDR3nt: TGCAGCGCACGGCGGGGGGACAATGAGCAGTTCTTC
CDR3aa: CSARRGDNEQFF
d_gene: TRBD2
v_gene: TRBV29-1
j_gene: TRBJ2-1
abundance: NA

CDR3nt: TGTGCCAGCAGTGCGGGACGGTCTACCTACGAGCAGTACTTC
CDR3aa: CASSAGRSTYEQYF
d_gene: NA
v_gene: TRBV6-1
j_gene: TRBJ2-7
abundance: once

CDR3nt: TGTGCCAGCAAGGGACAGGGATCCTACGAGCAGTACTTC
CDR3aa: CASKGQGSYEQYF
d_gene: TRBD1
v_gene: TRBV28
j_gene: TRBJ2-7
abundance: NA

CDR3nt: TGTGCCAGCAGGTCTACCGGGGGGGGGAATCAGCCCCAGCATTTT
CDR3aa: CASRSTGGGNQPQHF
d_gene: NA
v_gene: TRBV28
j_gene: TRBJ1-5
abundance: once

CDR3nt: TGTGCCAGCAGTTTCCACAGGGGCGTCGAGCTTGAGCAGTTCTTC
CDR3aa: CASSFHRGVELEQFF
d_gene: TRBD1
v_gene: TRBV27
j_gene: TRBJ2-1
abundance: NA

CDR3nt: TGTGCCAGCAGTTTAGAAGGGCAGGACTCTGGGGCCAACGTCCTGACTTTC
CDR3aa: CASSLEGQDSGANVLTF
d_gene: NA
v_gene: TRBV28
j_gene: TRBJ2-6
abundance: NA

CDR3nt: TGCGCCAGCAGCTTGACCGATCGAGGCAGCTCTGTGGGCTACACCTTC
CDR3aa: CASSLTDRGSSVGYTF
d_gene: NA
v_gene: TRBV5-1
j_gene: TRBJ1-2
abundance: NA

CDR3nt: TGTGCCAGCAGCTTAGGCCGCCTCGCAAATGTAGCCAAAAACATTCAGTACTTC
CDR3aa: CASSLGRLANVAKNIQYF
d_gene: NA
v_gene: TRBV5-6
j_gene: TRBJ2-4
abundance: few

CDR3nt: TGCGCCAGCAGCCAAGTCCGCGACGCAGGCGCCTACTTC
CDR3aa: CASSQVRDAGAYF
d_gene: NA
v_gene: TRBV4-1
j_gene: TRBJ1-2
abundance: NA

CDR3nt: TGTGCCAGCAGCGTATTTTCCGGCAGTTCCTATGGCTACACCTTC
CDR3aa: CASSVFSGSSYGYTF
d_gene: NA
v_gene: TRBV9
j_gene: TRBJ1-2
abundance: NA

CDR3nt: TGTGCCAGCCGACCGGGAGTAGGGTCCTACAATGAGCAGTTCTTC
CDR3aa: CASRPGVGSYNEQFF
d_gene: NA
v_gene: TRBV28
j_gene: TRBJ2-1
abundance: NA

CDR3nt: TGTGCCAGCAGTGAAGCGCGTGCGGAGCAGTTCTTC
CDR3aa: CASSEARAEQFF
d_gene: NA
v_gene: TRBV6-1
j_gene: TRBJ2-1
abundance: NA

CDR3nt: TGTGCCAGCAGTGAGAAAAAACTGGACAGCCGAAATGAGCAGTTCTTC
CDR3aa: CASSEKKLDSRNEQFF
d_gene: NA
v_gene: TRBV6-4
j_gene: TRBJ2-1
abundance: NA

CDR3nt: TGTGCCACCAGCATTACCGGGGACTACAGCTCCTACAATGAGCAGTTCTTC
CDR3aa: CATSITGDYSSYNEQFF
d_gene: TRBD2
v_gene: TRBV15
j_gene: TRBJ2-1
abundance: NA

CDR3nt: TGCGCCAGCAGCTTGTTGAAAGGGTACACAGGACTAGCGGGAGGCGTGGTGACCGGGGAGCTGTTTTTT
CDR3aa: CASSLLKGYTGLAGGVVTGELFF
d_gene: TRBD2
v_gene: TRBV5-1
j_gene: TRBJ2-2
abundance: NA

CDR3nt: TGCAGCCCGCCCTTGGTCTACGAGCAGTACTTC
CDR3aa: CSPPLVYEQYF
d_gene: NA
v_gene: TRBV21-1
j_gene: TRBJ2-7
abundance: NA

CDR3nt: TGTGCCAGTAGTATCGGAACCAACTATGGCTACACCTTC
CDR3aa: CASSIGTNYGYTF
d_gene: NA
v_gene: TRBV19
j_gene: TRBJ1-2
abundance: NA

CDR3nt: TGCGCCAGCAGCCAAGCGAAGACAGACTACAATGAGCAGTTCTTC
CDR3aa: CASSQAKTDYNEQFF
d_gene: NA
v_gene: TRBV4-3
j_gene: TRBJ2-1
abundance: once

CDR3nt: TGTGCCAGCAGTTGGACAGACTCCTACGAGCAGTACTTC
CDR3aa: CASSWTDSYEQYF
d_gene: NA
v_gene: TRBV27
j_gene: TRBJ2-7
abundance: NA

CDR3nt: TGTGCCAGCAGCGCCCCCCCCCTTTGGACAGCTGAGAGCTCCTACAATGAGCAGTTCTTC
CDR3aa: CASSAPPLWTAESSYNEQFF
d_gene: NA
v_gene: TRBV9
j_gene: TRBJ2-1
abundance: NA

CDR3nt: TGTGCCAGCAGCCCGGGACAGGGGAGCTCCTACGAGCAGTACTTC
CDR3aa: CASSPGQGSSYEQYF
d_gene: TRBD1
v_gene: TRBV6-5
j_gene: TRBJ2-7
abundance: NA

CDR3nt: TGTGCCAGCAGCGTAGCTCCGCTCGGTAATGAAAAACTGTTTTTT
CDR3aa: CASSVAPLGNEKLFF
d_gene: NA
v_gene: TRBV9
j_gene: TRBJ1-4
abundance: once

CDR3nt: TGCGCCAGCAGATCATCCGGGAGCGTCGATACGCAGTATTTT
CDR3aa: CASRSSGSVDTQYF
d_gene: NA
v_gene: TRBV5-1
j_gene: TRBJ2-3
abundance: NA

CDR3nt: TGTGCCAGCAGCTGGAGGACAGGGGGGGTTGCAGATACGCAGTATTTT
CDR3aa: CASSWRTGGVADTQYF
d_gene: TRBD1
v_gene: TRBV5-4
j_gene: TRBJ2-3
abundance: NA

CDR3nt: TGTGCCAGCTCACCGATTAGCGGGCAGGCGAACACCGGGGAGCTGTTTTTT
CDR3aa: CASSPISGQANTGELFF
d_gene: TRBD2
v_gene: TRBV18
j_gene: TRBJ2-2
abundance: NA

CDR3nt: TGTGCCAGCTCACCGTACCCCCCGGGGACTAATGAAAAACTGTTTTTT
CDR3aa: CASSPYPPGTNEKLFF
d_gene: NA
v_gene: TRBV18
j_gene: TRBJ1-4
abundance: NA

CDR3nt: TGTGCCGGCGTCGACAGTGACTCTGGAAACACCATATATTTT
CDR3aa: CAGVDSDSGNTIYF
d_gene: NA
v_gene: TRBV6-1
j_gene: TRBJ1-3
abundance: once

CDR3nt: TGTGCCAGCAGTTGGACCCGGGGGGGCAATCAGCCCCAGCATTTT
CDR3aa: CASSWTRGGNQPQHF
d_gene: NA
v_gene: TRBV28
j_gene: TRBJ1-5
abundance: NA

CDR3nt: TGTGCCAGCAGGTCTCGGGGGTCGTCCTACGAGCAGTACTTC
CDR3aa: CASRSRGSSYEQYF
d_gene: NA
v_gene: TRBV21-1
j_gene: TRBJ2-7
abundance: NA

CDR3nt: TGTGCCAGCAGCAAGGGCCGGACACATGATCAGCCCCAGCATTTT
CDR3aa: CASSKGRTHDQPQHF
d_gene: NA
v_gene: TRBV21-1
j_gene: TRBJ1-5
abundance: NA

CDR3nt: TGTGCCTGGACGACCAGTACATCGTCGACCGGGGAGCTGTTTTTT
CDR3aa: CAWTTSTSSTGELFF
d_gene: NA
v_gene: TRBV30
j_gene: TRBJ2-2
abundance: NA

CDR3nt: TGTGCCAGCAGCGACAGTCGGGGGGCCAACGTCCTGACTTTC
CDR3aa: CASSDSRGANVLTF
d_gene: NA
v_gene: TRBV9
j_gene: TRBJ2-6
abundance: once

CDR3nt: TGTGCCAGTACCCGGACAGGCTGGAATGAGCAGTTCTTC
CDR3aa: CASTRTGWNEQFF
d_gene: TRBD1
v_gene: TRBV19
j_gene: TRBJ2-1
abundance: few